This T cell receptor beta chain was found in a study of blood T cell repertoires in COVID-19 (TCRdb year 2020). Notes on the research overall: Samples from collaborators originated in the United States, Italy and Spain and spanned both the acute and convalescent phases of COVID-19. The prospective study material was composed of cDNA or gDNA derived from T cells, B-cell-depleted T cells, or PBMCs. Deeply sampled blood TCRbeta repertoires from subjects exposed to, actively infected with, or recovered from COVID-19 were included in the dataset. The repertoires were made available in a free public database intended to serve as a resource for research on the immune response to SARS-CoV-2. The samples were drawn from two sources: the first 160 participants of the ongoing ImmuneRACE study, and 950 to 1,500 subjects contributed by 6 global collaborators. Nearly every sample came with metadata listing a de-identified subject ID, COVID-19 status, age in years and sex. Where available, HLA class I and class II types were taken from metadata supplied by the sample provider and were not determined by assay-based typing. The paper as a whole reports these results and caveats: How much clinical and demographic metadata was included differed by source and by participant, and the metadata was provided uncurated.

Note on this clone: No antigen is known for it. No qualities accompany the bases; no much larger clone lies one base away.

The immunoSEQ Assay, a bias-controlled multiplex PCR, was used to amplify TCRbeta CDR3 regions from genomic DNA. As for how the authors treated the data: The number of nucleated cells in each sample was estimated by amplification of reference gene primers within the assay. To quantify the absolute abundance of each unique TCRbeta CDR3 rearrangement, sequence reads were collapsed and filtered. For each sample, productive Simpson clonality was calculated as the square root of Simpson's diversity index over productive rearrangements. TCRdb limited this immuneACCESS table to in-frame rearrangements with V and J called. A share of clones is missing; checked studies link under half to unresolved V genes, and the rest is unexplained. V, J and clone size reflect that table, while D and trimming were determined from the DNA. For this sample there are approximately 470,000 clones; roughly 85% appear just once. Roughly 3.1% of the sample belongs to the ten largest clones.

From the cysteine up to the phenylalanine, the CDR3 has a length of 15 residues. Only the CDR3 portion is preserved as DNA: 45 bases, with reading frame beginning at the first base. Trimming takes 5 bases off V and 10 bases off J; junction bases not matched to a gene: 14. Based on the germline V gene, the CDR1 and CDR2 sequences are SGHVS and FNYEAQ. Each collaborating institution followed its own protocols to collect whole blood in K2EDTA tubes. For TCRbeta analysis, collaborators shipped samples in one of three forms: frozen whole blood, isolated PBMCs, or DNA extracted from either of those sample types.

The source is a human donor in a cohort sampled during active COVID-19. The sequencing sample was made of peripheral blood. The rearrangement joined TRBV7-6 to TRBJ2-1; 7 bases in the junction line up with TRBD2. Read as DNA, the sequence is TGTGCCAGCAGCCTCCGAAGGGGCGGGAGCAACGAGCAGTTCTTC. The translation is CASSLRRGGSNEQFF.